This T cell receptor (beta chain) was found in a study of blood T cell repertoires in COVID-19. V lost 7 bases to trimming and J lost 2 bases, with 26 bases between them. This CDR3 has 18 amino acids. Germline V CDR1 and CDR2: SEHNR, FQNEAQ (reference sequence). How the authors handled the data: The authors estimated nucleated cell counts from reference gene primer amplification. Profiled with immunoSEQ multiplex PCR; TCRdb holds only in-frame clones, not every one. V, J and clone size reflect that table, while D and trimming were determined from the DNA. Counted here are approximately 500,000 clones, around 90% occurring once; the ten biggest clones make up roughly 8%.

The sequence came from a woman aged 45-65 years with COVID-19, enrolled during active disease. Sequenced material: peripheral blood. The V call is TRBV7-9, the J call TRBJ1-2; D may be TRBD1 (6 bases). The CDR3 nucleotides are TGTGCCAGCACCATCCCTACCCACCGGGAGGGACACAACTATGGCTACACCTTC. Translating gives CASTIPTHREGHNYGYTF. Full variable domain (missing parts from reference TRBV7-9 and TRBJ1-2): DTGVSQNPRHKITKRGQNVTFRCDPISEHNRLYWYRQTLGQGPEFLTYFQNEAQLEKSRLLSDRFSAERPKGSFSTLEIQRTEQGDSAMYLCASTIPTHREGHNYGYTFGSGTRLTVV.